This section outlines one TCR beta chain sequence together with its context. The sample originates from a study of T-cell memory formation after mild COVID-19. MiXCR was run by TCRdb on the 5' RACE reads, yielding one entry per CDR3 protein. The sample includes over 300,000 distinct CDR3 sequences, 20% to 25% of them seen just once. The sequencing input was PBMCs or a T cell subset sorted from them (not recorded which). This receptor was obtained from a man younger than 35 who had mild COVID-19 (a few samples of this study predate the infection). Cell type and time point are not known.

The CDR3 coding sequence is TGTGCCAGCAGCGCCGGGACACAAGCCAAAAACATTCAGTACTTC. Protein product: CASSAGTQAKNIQYF. This chain joins TRBV9 and TRBJ2-4; TRBD1 might be the D (6 bases). This CDR3 spans 15 amino acids. Trimming took off 3 bases at V and 0 bases at J, with 10 bases between the two ends. From germline, CDR1 is SGDLS and CDR2 YYNGEE.